This section outlines one T cell receptor beta chain sequence together with its context. Its specificity is unknown. Under the authors' procedure: Researchers built a distant-metastasis classifier for papillary thyroid cancer that drew on CDR3 differences across clinicopathological groups. TCRdb re-called clones from the PCR reads using MiXCR. The V and J calls here are based on TCRdb, not the publication. Of over 15,000 clones listed, about a quarter are singletons. The record originates from a study of metastatic and nonmetastatic thyroid tumors. Across the study: Both malignant and benign thyroid patients supplied peripheral blood and tumor or nodule tissue samples, across which the repertoires of these patients were then compared.

Study-wide results and caveats: It was reportedly found that TCR beta diversity was significantly higher in malignant thyroid tumors than in benign nodules, a difference seen in both blood and tumor samples.

All patients reached thyroid surgery having received no treatment beforehand. V gave up 6 bases and J gave up 4 bases, with 15 bases separating them. In germline, CDR1 is MNHNS, CDR2 SASEGT. The CDR3 loop spans 14 amino acids. This chain uses TRBV6-1 with TRBJ1-1; unclear D gene. The sample comprised tumor tissue. The clonotype originates from a female donor with papillary thyroid cancer or a benign thyroid nodule (not recorded which). Some clones in this sample may be carry-over from other donors' samples. The CDR3 coding sequence is TGTGCCAGCAGCCCCGACGGGAGGCCCACTGAAGCTTTCTTT. Protein sequence: CASSPDGRPTEAFF.